The 4 T cell receptor beta chains presented below share a single source sample, sequenced in a study of early T cells in non-severe SARS-CoV-2 infection. TCRdb reprocessed the 5' RACE reads with MiXCR, giving one entry per CDR3 protein. The sample lists 25,000 to 35,000 distinct CDR3 sequences, 4.5% to 6% occurring once. Sequencing was done on a sample of whole blood. The source is an adult who was a healthcare worker with PCR-confirmed SARS-CoV-2 infection or an uninfected control (not recorded which).

The chain is built from TRBV28 and TRBJ1-3; D gene unclear. Germline V gene lookup returns CDR1 MDHEN and CDR2 SYDVKM. V gave up 9 bases and J gave up 0 bases, with 15 bases separating them. CDR3 length: 15 amino acids. The CDR3 nucleotides read TGTGCCAGTCGTCCCTTAGGGCACTCTGGAAACACCATATATTTT. It specifies CASRPLGHSGNTIYF.

This chain uses TRBV24-1 with TRBJ2-1; D is perhaps TRBD1 or TRBD2 (5 bases each). The CDR3 length is 15 residues. CDR1 and CDR2 from the germline V gene are KGHDR and SFDVKD. The V gene lost 3 bases and the J gene lost 8 bases, with 16 bases spanning the gap. As DNA, the CDR3 is TGTGCCACCAGTGATCCCCGGGACCGTAGGCATGAGCAGTTCTTC. Translating it yields CATSDPRDRRHEQFF.

In its sample, this clonotype was seen many times. The chain is built from TRBV6-1 and TRBJ1-5; D gene ambiguous. CDR1 is MNHNS and CDR2 is SASEGT in the germline V gene. This CDR3 region has 18 residues. V was shortened by 0 bases and J by 5 bases, with 20 bases between the two germline ends. Here the CDR3 DNA reads TGTGCCAGCAGTGAAGCGGGTCGGGCAAAAGGTCGGCATCAGCCCCAGCATTTT. Its translation: CASSEAGRAKGRHQPQHF.

This clonotype has ten or more counts. V and J are TRBV4-3 and TRBJ2-5, with 8 positions matching TRBD1. The germline V gene encodes CDR1 LGHNA and CDR2 YSLEER. This CDR3 is built from 16 residues. The V and J ends lost 1 base and 1 base, in that order; junction bases with no gene match: 5. Here the CDR3 DNA reads TGCGCCAGCAGCCAAGCCGACAGGGGCGGCCAAGAGACCCAGTACTTC. Translation gives CASSQADRGGQETQYF.